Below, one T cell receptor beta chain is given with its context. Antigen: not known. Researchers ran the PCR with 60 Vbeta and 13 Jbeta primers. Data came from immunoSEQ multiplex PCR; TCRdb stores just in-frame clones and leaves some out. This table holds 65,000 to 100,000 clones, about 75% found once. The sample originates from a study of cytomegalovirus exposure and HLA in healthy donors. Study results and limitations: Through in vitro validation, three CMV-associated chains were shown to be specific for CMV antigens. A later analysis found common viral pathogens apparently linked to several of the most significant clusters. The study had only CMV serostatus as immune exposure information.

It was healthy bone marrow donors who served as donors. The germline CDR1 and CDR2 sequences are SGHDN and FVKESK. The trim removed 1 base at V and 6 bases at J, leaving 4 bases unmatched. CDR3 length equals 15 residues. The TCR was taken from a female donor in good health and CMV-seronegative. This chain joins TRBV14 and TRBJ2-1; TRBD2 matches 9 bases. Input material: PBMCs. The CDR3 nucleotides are TGTGCCAGCAGCCAAGGTAGCGGGAGCTTCAATGAGCAGTTCTTC. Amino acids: CASSQGSGSFNEQFF.